This T cell receptor beta chain was sequenced in a study of PD-L1 blockade in urothelial cancer. Noted time point: pretreatment peripheral blood. Each patient presented with locally advanced or metastatic urothelial carcinoma. The CDR3 spans 13 residues. The germline V gene has CDR1 MNHEY and CDR2 SMNVEV (reference sequence). V gave up 7 bases and J gave up 5 bases, with 15 bases separating them. Clones were sequenced by immunoSEQ multiplex PCR, and TCRdb holds only the in-frame ones, with some missing. Found here are under 55,000 clones, about 81% of them singletons; the top ten hold 3% to 4%. The gene calls are TRBV27 and TRBJ2-7; TRBD2 is a possible D gene (6 bases). This TCR came from a man in his 70s with urothelial cancer. This specimen consisted of PBMCs, obtained around atezolizumab (anti-PD-L1) treatment. The CDR3 DNA reads as TGTGCCAGCACCCCAAGGGGAGGAAACGAGCAGTACTTC. Protein sequence: CASTPRGGNEQYF.